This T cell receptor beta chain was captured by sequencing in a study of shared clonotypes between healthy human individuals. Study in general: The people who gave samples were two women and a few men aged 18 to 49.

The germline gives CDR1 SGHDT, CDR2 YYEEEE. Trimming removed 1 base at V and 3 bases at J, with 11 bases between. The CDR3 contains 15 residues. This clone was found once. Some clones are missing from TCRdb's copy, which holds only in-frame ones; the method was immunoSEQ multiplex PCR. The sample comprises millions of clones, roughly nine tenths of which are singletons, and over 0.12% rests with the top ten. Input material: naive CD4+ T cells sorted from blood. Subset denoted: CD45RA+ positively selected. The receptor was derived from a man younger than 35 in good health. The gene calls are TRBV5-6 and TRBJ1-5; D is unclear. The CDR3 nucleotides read TGTGCCAGCAGCTTGTTTGATAGGGACAATCAGCCCCAGCATTTT. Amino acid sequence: CASSLFDRDNQPQHF.